Each of the 29 T cell receptor beta chains below was sequenced from the same sample in a study of persistence of HIV-infected CD4 T cells. Sequencing used immunoSEQ version 4 in survey mode. The method was immunoSEQ multiplex PCR; TCRdb's version includes in-frame clones alone and lacks a portion of them. The top ten clones hold more than 1.5% of a sample with roughly 60,000 clones, less than 85% of them seen once. The stimulus was an HIV-1 Gag 15-mer peptide pool, about 1.1 ug/peptide/mL. CD40L/CD69 double-negative CD45RO-high memory CD4+ T cells were collected. No antigen is known for these receptors. The sequencing used CD4+ T cells sorted from PBMCs after approximately 18-hour stimulation, collected from a patient who received antiretroviral therapy. These receptors were obtained from an adult man with HIV who was CMV-seropositive.

This clone was detected once. The chain links TRBV6-5 to TRBJ1-5; 10 nucleotides agree with TRBD1. The J segment lost 6 bases and the V segment lost 7 bases, leaving 6 bases of the junction unmatched. The CDR3 consists of 14 residues. CDR1 and CDR2 from the germline V gene are MNHEY and SVGAGI. CDR3 DNA sequence: TGTGCCAGCACCCCGGGACAGGGGAGTCAGCCCCAGCATTTT. As protein: CASTPGQGSQPQHF.

The chain's CDR3 is CASSPPEGANTGELFF. The CDR3 nucleotides read TGTGCCAGCTCACCACCGGAGGGGGCGAACACCGGGGAGCTGTTTTTT. The chain recombines TRBV18 with TRBJ2-2; either TRBD1 or TRBD2 may supply D (6 bases each). V shed 0 bases and J shed 0 bases, with 8 bases lying between them. From germline, CDR1 is KGHSH and CDR2 LQKENI. The CDR3 runs to 16 residues.

This chain connects TRBV19 to TRBJ2-5; D perhaps matches TRBD2 (5 bases). CDR1 and CDR2 (germline): LNHDA, SQIVND (reference sequence). The CDR3 is 12 amino acids. Trimming took 6 bases from V and 5 from J, leaving 10 bases between them. The CDR3, as DNA: TGTGCCAGTAGGGGTAGGAGGGAGACCCAGTACTTC. Encoded protein: CASRGRRETQYF.

The chain is built from TRBV27 and TRBJ1-5; no clear D. The CDR3 runs 15 residues. Between the trimmed V and J ends, which lost 2 bases and 3 bases, there was a span of 11 bases. CDR1 and CDR2 from the germline V gene are MNHEY and SMNVEV (reference sequence). The CDR3 DNA is TGTGCCAGCAGTTTAAGGTACAGCCTCAATCAGCCCCAGCATTTT. It encodes CASSLRYSLNQPQHF.

V gene TRBV7-3 combines with J gene TRBJ1-2, with D hard to call. V was clipped by 3 bases and J by 4 bases, with 9 bases between them. The CDR3 has 13 amino acids. Germline V gene data show CDR1 as SGHTA and CDR2 as FQGTGA. The CDR3 reads CASSFGRGYGYTF. The CDR3 DNA reads TGTGCCAGCAGCTTCGGCCGGGGCTATGGCTACACCTTC.

This rearrangement joins TRBV7-6 to TRBJ1-3, with 7 bases aligning to TRBD1. Germline assignment: CDR1 SGHVS and CDR2 FNYEAQ. Trimming took 4 bases from V and 0 from J; bases not matched to a gene: 6. The CDR3 length is 16 residues. CDR3 DNA: TGTGCCAGCAGCTCATGGACAGGCCCCTCTGGAAACACCATATATTTT. Encoded protein: CASSSWTGPSGNTIYF.

This chain connects TRBV2 to TRBJ2-2, with 7 positions matching TRBD2. The CDR3 consists of 16 residues. The germline V gene encodes CDR1 SNHLY and CDR2 FYNNEI. V trimming: 5 bases; J trimming: 7 bases; junction bases outside the gene matches: 13. The CDR3 DNA follows: TGTGCCAGCAGTCGAAGTCGGGGGGACCAGGGCGGGGAGCTGTTTTTT. It translates to CASSRSRGDQGGELFF.

This chain connects TRBV6-2 or TRBV6-3 to TRBJ1-5, with D possibly TRBD1 on 6 matching bases. Deletions cut 4 bases from V and 7 bases from J, with 11 bases between. Per the germline V gene, CDR1 is MNHEY and CDR2 is SVGEGT. This CDR3 contains 13 residues. As DNA, the CDR3 is TGTGCCAGCAGTTCTGGGGGCGAGCAGCCCCAGCATTTT. Its translation is CASSSGGEQPQHF.

The rearrangement links TRBV9 to TRBJ1-1; TRBD1 agrees at 7 bases. Looked up from germline, CDR1 is SGDLS and CDR2 is YYNGEE. The CDR3 is made up of 14 amino acids. J gave up 5 bases and V 0 bases, and 4 bases lay outside the gene matches. DNA for the CDR3: TGTGCCAGCAGCGTAGGCCCAGGGGGTACTGAAGCTTTCTTT. This sequence encodes CASSVGPGGTEAFF.

The chain links TRBV5-1 to TRBJ1-4; D is unclear. CDR1 and CDR2 from the germline V gene are SGHRS and YFSETQ. The CDR3 consists of 13 residues. V shed 4 bases and J shed 5 bases, with 9 bases lying between them. The CDR3 protein is CASSRSRNEKLFF. The CDR3 DNA reads as TGCGCCAGCAGCAGGAGTAGAAATGAAAAACTGTTTTTT. The variable domain in full, completed from reference TRBV5-1 and TRBJ1-4, reads KAGVTQTPRYLIKTRGQQVTLSCSPISGHRSVSWYQQTPGQGLQFLFEYFSETQRNKGNFPGRFSGRQFSNSRSEMNVSTLELGDSALYLCASSRSRNEKLFFGSGTQLSVL.

This clone came up a few times. V is TRBV7-3 and J is TRBJ2-7; D is unresolved. The CDR3 consists of 14 residues. With 5 bases removed from V and 2 bases from J, the gap between germline ends came to 13 bases. CDR1 SGHTA and CDR2 FQGTGA come from the germline V gene. This CDR3 reads CASSEYLDPYEQYF. In DNA form, the CDR3 reads TGTGCCAGCAGCGAATACTTGGATCCCTACGAGCAGTACTTC.

V and J are TRBV5-3 and TRBJ1-4; weak D call: TRBD1 (6 bases). TRBV5-3 carries the ORF label, with uncertain function. The V end lost 0 bases, the J end lost 0 bases, and 9 bases lay between the germline ends. This CDR3 is 16 amino acids long. The CDR3 sequence is CARSLANRATNEKLFF. The CDR3 DNA follows: TGTGCCAGAAGCTTGGCGAACAGGGCAACTAATGAAAAACTGTTTTTT.

There are a few counts of this clone. The CDR3 reads CASREGGTYNSPLHF. DNA for the CDR3: TGTGCCAGTAGGGAAGGGGGGACCTATAATTCACCCCTCCACTTT. The chain employs TRBV19 and TRBJ1-6, with a tentative D call TRBD1 (6 bases). Between the trimmed V and J ends, which lost 6 bases and 2 bases, there was a span of 11 bases. The CDR3 has 15 residues. The germline gives CDR1 LNHDA, CDR2 SQIVND (reference sequence). Full variable domain (remainder filled in from reference TRBV19 and TRBJ1-6): DGGITQSPKYLFRKEGQNVTLSCEQNLNHDAMYWYRQDPGQGLRLIYYSQIVNDFQKGDIAEGYSVSREKKESFPLTVTSAQKNPTAFYLCASREGGTYNSPLHFGNGTRLTVT.

The chain carries TRBV9 and TRBJ2-3, with 10 nucleotides matching TRBD2. Germline CDR1 reads SGDLS; CDR2 reads YYNGEE. Trimming took 4 bases from V and 4 from J; bases not matched to a gene: 6. The CDR3 covers 15 residues. CDR3 in amino acids: CASSKRGGEADTQYF. Here the CDR3 DNA reads TGTGCCAGCAGCAAGCGGGGGGGCGAGGCAGATACGCAGTATTTT.

The genes are TRBV12-3 or TRBV12-4 and TRBJ2-1; perhaps TRBD2 as D (6 bases). CDR3 length: 11 residues. V lost 6 bases and J 13 bases, leaving 13 bases between the germline ends. CDR3 in DNA: TGTGCCAGCAGCCCCTCTAGCGAACAGTTCTTC. The encoded protein is CASSPSSEQFF.

On this clone itself: Other DNA sequences in this specimen translate into the identical CDR3. DNA of the CDR3: TGTGCCACCAGTGACTCTGGACCGGGAGGGAGCAATCAGCCCCAGCATTTT. As protein: CATSDSGPGGSNQPQHF. The rearrangement uses TRBV24-1 and TRBJ1-5; D gene ambiguous. The ends were cut back, 4 bases at V and 1 base at J, with 16 bases in the middle. This CDR3 has 17 residues. Germline V gene data show CDR1 as KGHDR and CDR2 as SFDVKD.

The chain joins TRBV6-1 to TRBJ1-5; 9 bases fit TRBD1. V gave up 2 bases and J gave up 7 bases; unmatched junction bases: 9. The CDR3 extends over 16 amino acids. Germline-derived CDR1 and CDR2 are MNHNS and SASEGT. The CDR3 here is CASSELGTGTGQPQHF. In DNA, the CDR3 is TGTGCCAGCAGTGAATTGGGGACAGGGACGGGCCAGCCCCAGCATTTT.

The rearrangement uses TRBV24-1 and TRBJ1-3, with TRBD1 matching 12 bases. The CDR3 has 24 amino acids. Germline V lookup: CDR1 KGHDR, CDR2 SFDVKD. V dropped 0 bases and J dropped 0; count of bases not matched to a gene: 20. CDR3 sequence (DNA): TGTGCCACCAGTGATTTGTCCGGGACAGGGGGCGAGAGAGAAGAGGGGGACTCTGGAAACACCATATATTTT. It encodes CATSDLSGTGGEREEGDSGNTIYF.

The V and J genes are TRBV2 and TRBJ2-3, with 7 bases identical to TRBD1. The CDR3 loop spans 13 amino acids. CDR1 and CDR2 from the germline V gene are SNHLY and FYNNEI. With 7 bases clipped from V and 4 bases from J, the junction kept 5 bases outside the gene matches. The CDR3 coding sequence is TGTGCCAGCAATAACAGGGGTGCAGATACGCAGTATTTT. It translates to CASNNRGADTQYF.

The V call is TRBV6-1, the J call TRBJ2-2, with 7 bases matching TRBD1. This CDR3 has 15 amino acids. Germline values: CDR1 MNHNS, CDR2 SASEGT. V shed 5 bases and J 1 base; nucleotides not matched to a gene: 4. The CDR3 reads CASSIGTVNTGELFF. The CDR3 DNA sequence: TGTGCCAGCAGTATCGGGACAGTGAACACCGGGGAGCTGTTTTTT.

This clone is a singleton in its sample. The chain recombines TRBV5-4 with TRBJ1-2; TRBD1 aligns across 7 bases. V trimming: 4 bases; J trimming: 2 bases; junction bases outside the gene matches: 8. CDR3 length: 15 residues. Germline CDR1 and CDR2: SGHNT and YYREEE (reference sequence). The CDR3 loop is CASSVVGQENYGYTF. CDR3 DNA sequence: TGTGCCAGCAGCGTTGTCGGACAGGAAAACTATGGCTACACCTTC.

The chain uses TRBV6-4 and TRBJ2-7, with D perhaps given as TRBD1 or TRBD2 (5 bases each). This CDR3 region has 13 residues. The V end lost 5 bases, the J end lost 6 bases, and 14 bases lay between the germline ends. Germline lookup yields CDR1 MRHNA and CDR2 SNTAGT. The CDR3 sequence is CASSSSGTSEQYF. CDR3 coding DNA: TGTGCCAGCAGTTCTTCCGGGACGTCCGAGCAGTACTTC.

The CDR3 spells CASSLRVGSGQNTEAFF. The CDR3 DNA sequence: TGTGCCAGCAGCTTAAGGGTCGGGTCGGGGCAGAACACTGAAGCTTTCTTT. The V gene is TRBV7-6, the J gene TRBJ1-1; D might be TRBD1 (5 bases). The CDR3 has 17 residues. The germline CDR1 and CDR2 sequences are SGHVS and FNYEAQ. V was clipped by 2 bases and J by 1 base, with 17 bases between them.

The chain joins TRBV27 to TRBJ2-7; possible D gene TRBD2, 6 bases. V gave up 5 bases and J gave up 4 bases, with 21 bases separating them. The CDR3 runs to 16 residues. Germline CDR1 reads MNHEY; CDR2 reads SMNVEV (reference sequence). CDR3 coding DNA: TGTGCCAGCAGTCCCGGGCGGCGGGGAGCCTCGTACGAGCAGTACTTC. It is translated as CASSPGRRGASYEQYF.

CDR3: CASSLVSRSYEQYF. Here the CDR3 DNA reads TGCGCCAGCAGCTTGGTAAGCCGATCCTACGAGCAGTACTTC. The J gene is TRBJ2-7, the V gene TRBV5-1, with unresolved D. CDR3 length: 14 residues. Trimming shortened V by 0 bases and J by 1 base, and 8 bases separated the two germline ends. CDR1 and CDR2 from the germline V gene are SGHRS and YFSETQ.

This clone was counted between two and nine times. The chain employs TRBV19 and TRBJ1-5; D unresolved. From germline, CDR1 is LNHDA and CDR2 SQIVND (reference sequence). This CDR3 is built from 13 residues. V dropped 9 bases and J dropped 5 bases, with 14 bases sitting between them. As DNA, the CDR3 is TGTGCCAGCCGGGTAGGCGTATATCAGCCCCAGCATTTT. Translating it yields CASRVGVYQPQHF.

This rearrangement joins TRBV18 to TRBJ2-6, with D possibly called TRBD1 or TRBD2 (6 bases each). Germline CDR1 is KGHSH and CDR2 is LQKENI. V was cut by 2 bases and J by 2 bases, with 10 bases left in between. There are 16 residues in the CDR3. Written as DNA, the CDR3 is TGTGCCAGCTCACCAATGAGGGGGGCTGGGGCCAACGTCCTGACTTTC. It specifies CASSPMRGAGANVLTF.

This chain connects TRBV2 to TRBJ2-1, with D tentatively TRBD1 or TRBD2 (5 bases each). Trimming shortened V by 6 bases and J by 2 bases, and 11 bases separated the two germline ends. Germline V gene lookup returns CDR1 SNHLY and CDR2 FYNNEI. The CDR3 sequence is 14 residues long. The CDR3 loop is CASRGDGAYNEQFF. As DNA, the CDR3 is TGTGCCAGCAGGGGGGACGGAGCCTACAATGAGCAGTTCTTC.

The chain carries TRBV27 and TRBJ1-5; a possible D gene is TRBD1 (6 bases). This CDR3 has 15 residues. Trimming removed 0 bases from V and 5 bases from J, with 11 bases in between. Looked up from germline, CDR1 is MNHEY and CDR2 is SMNVEV (reference sequence). CDR3 DNA: TGTGCCAGCAGTTTATCAGGAACAGGGCATCAGCCCCAGCATTTT. Residues: CASSLSGTGHQPQHF.